This T cell receptor beta chain derives from a study of T-cell reconstitution after alpha-beta-depleted transplantation in children. Researchers prepared the TCRbeta library using unique molecular identifiers, the study reports. TCRdb fed the PCR reads into MiXCR, producing one record per CDR3 protein. The table lists 600,000 to 700,000 distinct CDR3 sequences, about an eighth of them singletons. There are a few counts of this clonotype. No antigen is known for it. Points from the study as a whole: Roughly two months post-transplant, alpha-beta T cells reportedly originated from several hundred graft clones that had expanded.

The sequences come from PBMCs, collected before TCRalphabeta/CD19-depleted stem cell transplant. The receptor's source is a girl under 10 years old with congenital amegakaryocytic thrombocytopenia, due to receive a stem cell transplant.

CDR3 DNA: TGCAGTGCTAGAAAAAGCGGGAGAAGATCCTACGAGCAGTACTTC. This encodes CSARKSGRRSYEQYF. The rearrangement joins TRBV20-1 to TRBJ2-7, with TRBD2 matching 8 bases. From germline, CDR1 is DFQATT and CDR2 SNEGSKA (reference sequence). After removal of 2 bases from V and 1 base from J, the junction contained 7 bases not matched to a gene. The CDR3 runs to 15 residues.